This TCR beta chain stems from a study of T cells in Graves' hyperthyroidism and ophthalmopathy. Those with hyperthyroidism were 18 to 65 years old, newly diagnosed, and ill for under 2 months. Patients showing uncontrolled infection, other autoimmune disease, pregnancy or lactation were ineligible. Blood sampling occurred at first hyperthyroidism diagnosis, ahead of any ophthalmopathy symptoms. Source material for PBMCs was over 8 ml fresh peripheral blood. Amplification yielded TCR beta CDR3 regions, with RNA transcripts as the source. First-round RT-PCR targeting the TCR CDR3 was performed with the HTBI primer set. TCRdb processed the multiplex PCR reads anew with MiXCR; each CDR3 protein has one entry. This table holds hundreds of thousands of distinct CDR3 sequences, approximately 15% found once. V lost 1 base and J lost 2; bases outside the gene matches: 6. The germline CDR1 and CDR2 sequences are GTSNPN and SVGIG (reference sequence). CDR3 size: 17 residues.

The TCR originated in a woman aged 25 to 39 with Graves' hyperthyroidism that later progressed to Graves' ophthalmopathy. This chain uses TRBV30 with TRBJ2-3; 13 bases fit TRBD2. Sample: blood. This chain's CDR3 is CAWSDGLAGELTDTQYF. DNA of the CDR3: TGTGCCTGGAGTGACGGACTAGCGGGAGAGCTCACAGATACGCAGTATTTT. Filled out from reference TRBV30 and TRBJ2-3, the complete variable domain reads SQTIHQWPATLVQPVGSPLSLECTVEGTSNPNLYWYRQAAGRGLQLLFYSVGIGQISSEVPQNLSASRPQDRQFILSSKKLLLSDSGFYLCAWSDGLAGELTDTQYFGPGTRLTVL.